This T cell receptor beta chain emerged from a study of T cell changes during pregnancy in multiple sclerosis. The CDR3 totals 15 residues. Germline V gene sequence: CDR1 SGHTA, CDR2 FQGNSA. Trimming left V 0 bases short and J 3 bases short, with 8 bases between. Repertoires were generated with immunoSEQ multiplex PCR, while TCRdb's copy carries only in-frame clones and drops some. The sample includes tens of thousands of clones, roughly 91% of them seen just once. The rearrangement joins TRBV7-2 to TRBJ1-4, with D perhaps matching TRBD1 (5 bases). This TCR derives from a female donor with multiple sclerosis, enrolled in a pregnancy study. The sequencing used CD4+ T cells from peripheral blood mononuclear cells, collected in the second trimester of pregnancy. The CDR3 is CASSLAGGANEKLFF. The CDR3 DNA is TGTGCCAGCAGCTTAGCGGGAGGGGCTAATGAAAAACTGTTTTTT. Full variable domain (remainder filled in from reference TRBV7-2 and TRBJ1-4): GAGVSQSPSNKVTEKGKDVELRCDPISGHTALYWYRQSLGQGLEFLIYFQGNSAPDKSGLPSDRFSAERTGGSVSTLTIQRTQQEDSAVYLCASSLAGGANEKLFFGSGTQLSVL.